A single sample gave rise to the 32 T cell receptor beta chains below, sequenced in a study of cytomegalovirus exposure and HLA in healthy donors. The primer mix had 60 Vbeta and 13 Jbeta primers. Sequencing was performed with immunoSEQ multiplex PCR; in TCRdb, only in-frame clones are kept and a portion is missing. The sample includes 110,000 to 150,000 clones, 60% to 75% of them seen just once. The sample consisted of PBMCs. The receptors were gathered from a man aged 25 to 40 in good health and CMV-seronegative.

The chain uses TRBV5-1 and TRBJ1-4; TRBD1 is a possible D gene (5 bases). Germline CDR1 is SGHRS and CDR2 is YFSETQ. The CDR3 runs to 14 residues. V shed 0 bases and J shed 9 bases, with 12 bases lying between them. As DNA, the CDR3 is TGCGCCAGCAGCTTGGGATGGGGGGAGAAAAAACTGTTTTTT. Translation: CASSLGWGEKKLFF.

The CDR3 loop is CASSSDRGTQYF. The DNA of the CDR3 is TGCGCCAGCAGCTCAGACAGGGGAACGCAGTATTTT. The chain uses TRBV5-1 and TRBJ2-3, with 8 bases aligning to TRBD1. The length of the CDR3 is 12 residues. Per germline, CDR1 SGHRS and CDR2 YFSETQ. The ends lost 3 bases at V and 9 bases at J; junction bases unmatched: 3.

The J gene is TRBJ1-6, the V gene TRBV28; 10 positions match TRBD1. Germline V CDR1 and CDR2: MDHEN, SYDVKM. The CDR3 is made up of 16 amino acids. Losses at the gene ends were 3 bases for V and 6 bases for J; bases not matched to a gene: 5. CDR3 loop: CASSFRDRGLNSPLHF. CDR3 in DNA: TGTGCCAGCAGTTTCCGGGACAGGGGCCTTAATTCACCCCTCCACTTT.

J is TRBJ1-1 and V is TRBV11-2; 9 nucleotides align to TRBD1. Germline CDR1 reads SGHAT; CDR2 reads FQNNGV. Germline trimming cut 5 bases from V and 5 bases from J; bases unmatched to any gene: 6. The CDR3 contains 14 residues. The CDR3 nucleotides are TGTGCCAGCAGCCGGGGACAGGGTAGGACTGAAGCTTTCTTT. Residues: CASSRGQGRTEAFF.

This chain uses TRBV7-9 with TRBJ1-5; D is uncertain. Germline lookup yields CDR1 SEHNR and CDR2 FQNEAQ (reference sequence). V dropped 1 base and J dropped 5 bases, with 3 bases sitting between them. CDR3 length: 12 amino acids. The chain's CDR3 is CASSLGDQPQHF. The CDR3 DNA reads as TGTGCCAGCAGCTTAGGAGATCAGCCCCAGCATTTT.

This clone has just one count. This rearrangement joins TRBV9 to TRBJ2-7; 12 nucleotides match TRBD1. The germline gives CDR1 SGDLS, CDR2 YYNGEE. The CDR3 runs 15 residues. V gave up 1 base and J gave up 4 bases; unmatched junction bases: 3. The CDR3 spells CASSVRDRGLYEQYF. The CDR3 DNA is TGTGCCAGCAGCGTAAGGGACAGGGGGCTATACGAGCAGTACTTC.

The CDR3, as DNA: TGTGCCAGCAGCTTAGAGGGTCATTGGGCAGACTACGAGCAGTACTTC. Protein product: CASSLEGHWADYEQYF. This chain joins TRBV11-2 and TRBJ2-7, with D uncertain. Germline CDR1 SGHAT, CDR2 FQNNGV. The V end lost 0 bases, the J end lost 3 bases, and 15 bases lay between the germline ends. There are 16 residues in the CDR3.

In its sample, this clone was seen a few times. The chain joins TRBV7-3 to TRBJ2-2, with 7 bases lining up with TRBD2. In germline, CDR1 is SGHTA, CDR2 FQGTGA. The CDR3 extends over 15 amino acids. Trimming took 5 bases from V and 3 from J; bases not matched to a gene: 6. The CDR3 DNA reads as TGTGCCAGCAGCCCGCGGACTAGACACACCGGGGAGCTGTTTTTT. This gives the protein CASSPRTRHTGELFF. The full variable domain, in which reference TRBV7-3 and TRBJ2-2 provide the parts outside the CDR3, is GAGVSQTPSNKVTEKGKYVELRCDPISGHTALYWYRQSLGQGPEFLIYFQGTGAADDSGLPNDRFFAVRPEGSVSTLKIQRTERGDSAVYLCASSPRTRHTGELFFGEGSRLTVL.

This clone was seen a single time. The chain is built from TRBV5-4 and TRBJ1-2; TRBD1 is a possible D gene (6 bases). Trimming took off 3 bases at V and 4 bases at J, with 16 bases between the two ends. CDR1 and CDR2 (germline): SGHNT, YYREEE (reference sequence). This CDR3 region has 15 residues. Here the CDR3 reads CASSSPAGEGYGYTF. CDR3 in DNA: TGTGCCAGCAGCTCCCCGGCAGGGGAGGGCTATGGCTACACCTTC.

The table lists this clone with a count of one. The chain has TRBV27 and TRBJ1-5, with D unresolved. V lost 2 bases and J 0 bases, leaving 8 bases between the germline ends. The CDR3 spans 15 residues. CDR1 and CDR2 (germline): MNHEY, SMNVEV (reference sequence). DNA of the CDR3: TGTGCCAGCAGTTTAAACGCGGATAGCAATCAGCCCCAGCATTTT. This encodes CASSLNADSNQPQHF.

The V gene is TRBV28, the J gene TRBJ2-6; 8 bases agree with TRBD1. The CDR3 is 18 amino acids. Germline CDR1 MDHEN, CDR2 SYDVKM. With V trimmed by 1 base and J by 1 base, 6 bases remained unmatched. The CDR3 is CASSLYGQGASGANVLTF. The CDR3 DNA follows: TGTGCCAGCAGTTTATATGGACAGGGCGCTTCTGGGGCCAACGTCCTGACTTTC.

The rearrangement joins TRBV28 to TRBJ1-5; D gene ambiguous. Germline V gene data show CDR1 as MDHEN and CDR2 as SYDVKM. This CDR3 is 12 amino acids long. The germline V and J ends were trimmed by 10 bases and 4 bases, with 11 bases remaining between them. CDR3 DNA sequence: TGTGCCACCGCGGGATGGAATCAGCCCCAGCATTTT. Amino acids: CATAGWNQPQHF.

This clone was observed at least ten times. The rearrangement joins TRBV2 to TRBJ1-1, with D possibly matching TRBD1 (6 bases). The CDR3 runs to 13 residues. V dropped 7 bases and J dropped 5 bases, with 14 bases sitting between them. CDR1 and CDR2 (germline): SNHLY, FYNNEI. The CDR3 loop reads CASTSQGRTEAFF. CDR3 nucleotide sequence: TGTGCCAGCACCTCTCAGGGGCGTACTGAAGCTTTCTTT.

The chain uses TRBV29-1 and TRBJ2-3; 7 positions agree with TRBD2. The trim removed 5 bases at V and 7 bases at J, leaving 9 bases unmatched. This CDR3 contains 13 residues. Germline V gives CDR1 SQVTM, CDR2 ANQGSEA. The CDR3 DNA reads TGCAGCGTTAATATGGCGGGAGCAAATACGCAGTATTTT. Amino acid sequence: CSVNMAGANTQYF.

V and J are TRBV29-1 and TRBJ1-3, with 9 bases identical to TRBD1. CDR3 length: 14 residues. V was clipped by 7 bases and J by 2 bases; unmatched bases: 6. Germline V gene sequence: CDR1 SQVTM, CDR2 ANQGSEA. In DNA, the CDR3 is TGCAGCGCCGGGACAGGGTCGGCTGGAAACACCATATATTTT. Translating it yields CSAGTGSAGNTIYF.

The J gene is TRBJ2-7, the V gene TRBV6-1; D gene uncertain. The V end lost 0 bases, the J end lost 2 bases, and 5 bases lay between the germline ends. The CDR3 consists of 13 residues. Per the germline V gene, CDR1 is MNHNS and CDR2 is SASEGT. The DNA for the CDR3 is TGTGCCAGCAGTGAAGCCGCGGCCTACGAGCAGTACTTC. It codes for CASSEAAAYEQYF.

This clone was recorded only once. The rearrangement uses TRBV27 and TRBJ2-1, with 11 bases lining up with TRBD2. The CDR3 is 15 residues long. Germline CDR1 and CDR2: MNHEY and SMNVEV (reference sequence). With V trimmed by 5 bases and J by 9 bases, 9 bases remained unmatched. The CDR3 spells CASSIVAGGVGEQFF. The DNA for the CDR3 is TGTGCCAGCAGTATTGTAGCGGGGGGGGTGGGTGAGCAGTTCTTC.

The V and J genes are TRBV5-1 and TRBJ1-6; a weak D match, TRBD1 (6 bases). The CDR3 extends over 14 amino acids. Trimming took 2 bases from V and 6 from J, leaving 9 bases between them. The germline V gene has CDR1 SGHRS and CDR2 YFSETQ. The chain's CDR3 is CASSLGQFNSPLHF. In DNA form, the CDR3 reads TGCGCCAGCAGCTTAGGACAGTTTAATTCACCCCTCCACTTT.

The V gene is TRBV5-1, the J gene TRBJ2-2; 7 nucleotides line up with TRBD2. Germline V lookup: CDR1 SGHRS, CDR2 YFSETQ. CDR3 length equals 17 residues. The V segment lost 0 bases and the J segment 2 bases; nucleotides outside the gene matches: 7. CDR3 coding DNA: TGCGCCAGCAGCTTGGCCCTAGCGGAGGGAAACACCGGGGAGCTGTTTTTT. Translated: CASSLALAEGNTGELFF.

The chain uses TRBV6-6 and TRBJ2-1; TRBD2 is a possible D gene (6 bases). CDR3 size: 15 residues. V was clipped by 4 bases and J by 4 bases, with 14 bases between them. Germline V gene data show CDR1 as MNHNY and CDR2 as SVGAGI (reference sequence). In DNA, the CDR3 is TGTGCCAGCAGTTCCCGGGGGACGGGATACAATGAGCAGTTCTTC. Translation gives CASSSRGTGYNEQFF.

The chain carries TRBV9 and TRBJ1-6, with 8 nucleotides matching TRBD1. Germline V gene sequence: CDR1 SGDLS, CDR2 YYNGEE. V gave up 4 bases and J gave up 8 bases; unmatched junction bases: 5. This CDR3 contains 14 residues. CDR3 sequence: CASSRTGTDSPLHF. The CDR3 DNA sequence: TGTGCCAGCAGCCGGACAGGGACGGATTCACCCCTCCACTTT.

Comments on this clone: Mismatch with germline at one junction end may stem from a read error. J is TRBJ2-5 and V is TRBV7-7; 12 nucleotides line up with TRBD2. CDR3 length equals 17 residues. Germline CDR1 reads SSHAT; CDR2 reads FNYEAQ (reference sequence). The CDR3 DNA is TGTGCTAGCAGCTCCGGACTAGCGGGGTCGTACCAAGAGACCCAGTACTTC. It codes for CASSSGLAGSYQETQYF.

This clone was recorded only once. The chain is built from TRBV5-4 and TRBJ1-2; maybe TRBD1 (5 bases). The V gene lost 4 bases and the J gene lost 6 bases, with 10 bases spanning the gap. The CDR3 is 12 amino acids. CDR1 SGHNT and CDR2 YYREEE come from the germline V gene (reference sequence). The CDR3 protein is CASSHRGDGYTF. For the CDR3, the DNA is TGTGCCAGCAGCCATAGGGGCGATGGCTACACCTTC.

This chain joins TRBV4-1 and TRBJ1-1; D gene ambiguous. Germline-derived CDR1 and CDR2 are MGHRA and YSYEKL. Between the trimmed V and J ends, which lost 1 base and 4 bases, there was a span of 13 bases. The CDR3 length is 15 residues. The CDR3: CASSQVPGPSTEAFF. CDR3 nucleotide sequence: TGCGCCAGCAGCCAAGTTCCAGGCCCCAGCACTGAAGCTTTCTTT.

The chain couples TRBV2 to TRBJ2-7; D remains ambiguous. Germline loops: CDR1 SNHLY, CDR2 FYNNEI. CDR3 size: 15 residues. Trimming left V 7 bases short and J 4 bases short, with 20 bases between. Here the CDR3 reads CASKVKAASAYEQYF. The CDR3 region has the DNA TGTGCCAGCAAGGTGAAGGCGGCAAGTGCTTACGAGCAGTACTTC.

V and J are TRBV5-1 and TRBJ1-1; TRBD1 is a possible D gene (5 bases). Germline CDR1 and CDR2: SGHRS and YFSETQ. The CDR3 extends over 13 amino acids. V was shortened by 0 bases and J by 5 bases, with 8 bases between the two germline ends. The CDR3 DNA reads TGCGCCAGCAGCTTGGGACAGAGGACTGAAGCTTTCTTT. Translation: CASSLGQRTEAFF.

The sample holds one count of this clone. The CDR3 loop reads CASSLEPGEDQPQHF. The CDR3 region has the DNA TGCGCCAGCAGCTTGGAGCCAGGGGAAGATCAGCCCCAGCATTTT. The genes are TRBV5-1 and TRBJ1-5; D may be TRBD1 (6 bases). V lost 0 bases to trimming and J lost 5 bases, with 12 bases between them. From germline, CDR1 is SGHRS and CDR2 YFSETQ. The length of the CDR3 is 15 residues.

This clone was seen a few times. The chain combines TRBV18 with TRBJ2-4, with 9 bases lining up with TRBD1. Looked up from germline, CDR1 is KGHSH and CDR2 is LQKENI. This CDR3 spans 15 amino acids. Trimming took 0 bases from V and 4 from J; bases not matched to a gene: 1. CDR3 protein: CASSPPGQGKNIQYF. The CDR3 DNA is TGTGCCAGCTCACCACCGGGACAGGGAAAAAACATTCAGTACTTC.

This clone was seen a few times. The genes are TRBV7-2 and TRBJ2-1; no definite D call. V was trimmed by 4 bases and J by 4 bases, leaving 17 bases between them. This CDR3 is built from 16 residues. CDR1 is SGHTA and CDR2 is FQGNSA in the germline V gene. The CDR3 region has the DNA TGTGCCAGCAGCTACAAGGTCAGCGCTCGATACAATGAGCAGTTCTTC. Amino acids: CASSYKVSARYNEQFF.

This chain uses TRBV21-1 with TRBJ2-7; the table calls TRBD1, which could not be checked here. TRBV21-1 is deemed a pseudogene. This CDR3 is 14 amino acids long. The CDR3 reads CASRQGSPLYEQYF. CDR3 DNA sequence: TGTGCCAGCCGTCAGGGATCCCCACTATACGAGCAGTACTTC.

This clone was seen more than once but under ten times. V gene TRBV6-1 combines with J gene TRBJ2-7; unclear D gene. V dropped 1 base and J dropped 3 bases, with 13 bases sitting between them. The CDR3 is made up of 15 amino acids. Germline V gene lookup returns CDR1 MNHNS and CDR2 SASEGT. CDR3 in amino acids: CASSEVARVYYEQYF. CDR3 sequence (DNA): TGTGCCAGCAGTGAAGTGGCTCGGGTTTACTACGAGCAGTACTTC.

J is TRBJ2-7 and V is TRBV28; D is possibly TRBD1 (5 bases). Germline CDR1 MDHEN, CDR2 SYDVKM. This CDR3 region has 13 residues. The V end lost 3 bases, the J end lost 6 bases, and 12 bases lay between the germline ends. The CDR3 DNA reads TGTGCCAGCAGTTTTGGGCAGGGTCTCGAGCAGTACTTC. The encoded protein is CASSFGQGLEQYF.